These 20 T cell receptor beta chains were sequenced from one sample in a study of cytomegalovirus exposure and HLA in healthy donors. PCR used 60 Vbeta primers and 13 Jbeta primers. Libraries were prepared by immunoSEQ multiplex PCR; TCRdb keeps only in-frame clonotypes and omits some of them. The table records about 98,000 clones, 60% to 80% of them present only once. The sample comprised PBMCs. These receptors originate from a female donor in good health and CMV-seronegative.

This clone is a singleton in its sample. J is TRBJ1-5 and V is TRBV11-2; 8 bases match TRBD1. The junction had 6 bases not matched to a gene; V was cut back by 1 base and J by 4 bases. The CDR3 is made up of 16 amino acids. Germline assignment: CDR1 SGHAT and CDR2 FQNNGV. The CDR3 DNA follows: TGTGCCAGCAGCTTAGCGTCGACAGGGGCGAATCAGCCCCAGCATTTT. Translated, it gives CASSLASTGANQPQHF.

The chain combines TRBV18 with TRBJ1-3; the D gene is possibly TRBD1 (6 bases). CDR1 and CDR2 from the germline V gene are KGHSH and LQKENI. V was pared by 3 bases and J by 0 bases, with 15 bases between. The CDR3 length is 17 residues. The CDR3 DNA reads TGTGCCAGCTCACCTATTCGACAGGACTTCTCTGGAAACACCATATATTTT. It is translated as CASSPIRQDFSGNTIYF.

The V gene is TRBV6-1, the J gene TRBJ1-2; no clear D. Germline V gives CDR1 MNHNS, CDR2 SASEGT. CDR3 length: 14 residues. The V end was cut by 6 bases, the J end by 5 bases, with 16 bases between. The CDR3 protein is CASRTSMLNYGYTF. The CDR3 nucleotides are TGTGCCAGCAGGACTAGCATGCTAAATTATGGCTACACCTTC.

This clone was observed a few times. The rearrangement joins TRBV21-1 to TRBJ2-3; the table assigns TRBD2, which was not confirmed against the DNA. TRBV21-1 is an annotated pseudogene. This CDR3 region has 17 residues. The CDR3 nucleotides are TGTGCCAGCGGAGTCCGACTAGCGGGGCGGACCACAGATACGCAGTATTTT. Its translation is CASGVRLAGRTTDTQYF.

The rearrangement links TRBV7-9 to TRBJ2-5, with TRBD1 matching 7 bases. The V and J ends lost 11 bases and 3 bases, in that order; junction bases with no gene match: 9. The CDR3 totals 13 residues. Germline V gene lookup returns CDR1 SEHNR and CDR2 FQNEAQ (reference sequence). This CDR3 reads CAGLDRVKETQYF. The CDR3 DNA is TGTGCCGGCCTAGACAGGGTAAAAGAGACCCAGTACTTC. Full variable domain (outside the CDR3, taken from reference TRBV7-9 and TRBJ2-5): DTGVSQNPRHKITKRGQNVTFRCDPISEHNRLYWYRQTLGQGPEFLTYFQNEAQLEKSRLLSDRFSAERPKGSFSTLEIQRTEQGDSAMYLCAGLDRVKETQYFGPGTRLLVL.

This clone was counted once. This chain connects TRBV9 to TRBJ1-1; 10 bases match TRBD1. The trim removed 0 bases at V and 1 base at J, leaving 3 bases unmatched. CDR1 and CDR2 from the germline V gene are SGDLS and YYNGEE. This CDR3 has 16 residues. The CDR3, as DNA: TGTGCCAGCAGCGTAGCGGGACAGGGGACGAACACTGAAGCTTTCTTT. Encoded protein: CASSVAGQGTNTEAFF. The full variable domain, rest sourced from reference TRBV9 and TRBJ1-1, is DSGVTQTPKHLITATGQRVTLRCSPRSGDLSVYWYQQSLDQGLQFLIQYYNGEERAKGNILERFSAQQFPDLHSELNLSSLELGDSALYFCASSVAGQGTNTEAFFGQGTRLTVV.

This clone was observed a handful of times. J is TRBJ2-5 and V is TRBV29-1; 8 bases fit TRBD1. J was trimmed by 7 bases and V by 3 bases; bases with no gene match: 7. The CDR3 runs to 13 residues. Germline CDR1 and CDR2: SQVTM and ANQGSEA. This chain's CDR3 is CSVDRGLGGTQYF. The CDR3 nucleotides are TGCAGCGTTGACAGGGGGCTAGGGGGGACCCAGTACTTC.

V usage is TRBV9 and J usage is TRBJ2-7; the match to TRBD2 covers 8 bases. The CDR3 contains 15 residues. The V gene's germline CDR1 is SGDLS and CDR2 YYNGEE. V shed 2 bases and J 4 bases; nucleotides not matched to a gene: 8. This CDR3 reads CASSVSSGSGYEQYF. CDR3 coding DNA: TGTGCCAGCAGCGTCTCCAGCGGGAGTGGGTACGAGCAGTACTTC.

This rearrangement joins TRBV6-4 to TRBJ1-2; possibly TRBD1 for D (5 bases). CDR3 length: 15 residues. From germline, CDR1 is MRHNA and CDR2 SNTAGT. Trimming shortened V by 0 bases and J by 8 bases, and 16 bases separated the two germline ends. CDR3 DNA: TGTGCCAGCAGTGACTCGTGGGGCAGGGATCGGGGCTACACCTTC. As protein: CASSDSWGRDRGYTF.

This clone occurred once. The CDR3 region has the DNA TGCGCCAGCAGCCAAATCGGGACAGGTTGGTTTGGCTACACCTTC. Translation: CASSQIGTGWFGYTF. The chain joins TRBV4-1 to TRBJ1-2, with 8 bases fitting TRBD1. Trimming took 2 bases from V and 7 from J; bases not matched to a gene: 9. Per the germline V gene, CDR1 is MGHRA and CDR2 is YSYEKL. This CDR3 comprises 15 residues.

The chain uses TRBV7-2 and TRBJ2-7; D remains unclear. With 6 bases removed from V and 3 bases from J, the gap between germline ends came to 9 bases. The germline V gene encodes CDR1 SGHTA and CDR2 FQGNSA. The CDR3 is 12 residues long. DNA of the CDR3: TGTGCCAGCAGTAGAACTGGCTACGAGCAGTACTTC. This translates into CASSRTGYEQYF.

The J gene is TRBJ1-2, the V gene TRBV29-1, with D possibly being TRBD1 (6 bases). Germline V gives CDR1 SQVTM, CDR2 ANQGSEA. The ends were cut back, 4 bases at V and 7 bases at J, with 19 bases in the middle. CDR3 length: 14 residues. Here the CDR3 DNA reads TGCAGCGTTGTATTATTGGGCGGGGGGGCTGGCTACACCTTC. Translated: CSVVLLGGGAGYTF.

This clone has a handful of counts. The J gene is TRBJ2-5, the V gene TRBV15, with D perhaps TRBD2 (6 bases). The CDR3 loop spans 15 amino acids. Germline CDR1 reads LNHNV; CDR2 reads YYDKDF (reference sequence). Trimming pared 1 base from V and 4 bases from J, leaving 13 bases between. CDR3 sequence reads: CATSRGLTSPETQYF. CDR3 nucleotide sequence: TGTGCCACCAGCAGAGGCCTAACTAGCCCAGAGACCCAGTACTTC.

J is TRBJ1-2 and V is TRBV2, with D hard to call. Looked up from germline, CDR1 is SNHLY and CDR2 is FYNNEI. This CDR3 region has 12 residues. V was clipped by 8 bases and J by 4 bases, with 11 bases between them. This chain's CDR3 is CASGSGPYGYTF. The CDR3 bases are TGTGCCAGCGGGAGCGGGCCCTATGGCTACACCTTC.

The V gene is TRBV11-3, the J gene TRBJ1-2; TRBD1 is a possible D gene (6 bases). Germline-derived CDR1 and CDR2 are SGHNT and YENEEA. The CDR3 is 13 residues long. V lost 5 bases, J lost 7 bases, and 14 bases lay in between. CDR3 sequence: CASSRGRGVGYTF. DNA for the CDR3: TGTGCCAGCAGCCGGGGCAGGGGTGTTGGCTACACCTTC.

The chain has TRBV5-6 and TRBJ2-3; 10 bases line up with TRBD2. CDR1 is SGHDT and CDR2 is YYEEEE in the germline V gene. This CDR3 comprises 18 residues. V shed 0 bases and J 2 bases; nucleotides not matched to a gene: 9. This CDR3 reads CASSLEELAGDPTDTQYF. DNA of the CDR3: TGTGCCAGCAGCTTGGAGGAGCTAGCGGGAGATCCCACAGATACGCAGTATTTT.

The CDR3 here is CASKGSGRGEYEQYF. In DNA, the CDR3 is TGTGCCAGTAAGGGCTCGGGGCGGGGGGAATACGAGCAGTACTTC. The chain recombines TRBV19 with TRBJ2-7; 8 bases are a match to TRBD2. V shed 7 bases, J shed 4 bases, and the junction held 12 bases outside the gene matches. The CDR3 has 15 residues. Germline assignment: CDR1 LNHDA and CDR2 SQIVND (reference sequence). The whole variable domain, remainder taken from reference TRBV19 and TRBJ2-7, is DGGITQSPKYLFRKEGQNVTLSCEQNLNHDAMYWYRQDPGQGLRLIYYSQIVNDFQKGDIAEGYSVSREKKESFPLTVTSAQKNPTAFYLCASKGSGRGEYEQYFGPGTRLTVT.

The chain has TRBV5-6 and TRBJ2-2, with D perhaps matching TRBD1 (5 bases). This CDR3 has 15 amino acids. The germline CDR1 and CDR2 sequences are SGHDT and YYEEEE. V lost 2 bases, J lost 4 bases, and 12 bases lay in between. For the CDR3, the DNA is TGTGCCAGCAGCTTTTTCAGGGATGGCACCGGGGAGCTGTTTTTT. Translated, it gives CASSFFRDGTGELFF.

The chain joins TRBV10-3 to TRBJ2-1, with 8 bases aligning to TRBD2. The CDR3 runs 15 residues. Losses at the gene ends were 7 bases for V and 4 bases for J; bases not matched to a gene: 9. The germline V gene encodes CDR1 ENHRY and CDR2 SYGVKD. CDR3 region: CAIKPGLADYNEQFF. CDR3 DNA sequence: TGTGCCATCAAGCCCGGACTAGCAGATTACAATGAGCAGTTCTTC.

The J gene is TRBJ1-2, the V gene TRBV21-1; TRBD1, the table's D call, lacks a check against the DNA. TRBV21-1 is reported as a pseudogene. The CDR3 contains 17 residues. CDR3 sequence (DNA): TGTGCCAGCAGCCCAGGTGTAGGTCGGTTCTTAATCTATGGCTACACCTTC. Amino acid sequence: CASSPGVGRFLIYGYTF.